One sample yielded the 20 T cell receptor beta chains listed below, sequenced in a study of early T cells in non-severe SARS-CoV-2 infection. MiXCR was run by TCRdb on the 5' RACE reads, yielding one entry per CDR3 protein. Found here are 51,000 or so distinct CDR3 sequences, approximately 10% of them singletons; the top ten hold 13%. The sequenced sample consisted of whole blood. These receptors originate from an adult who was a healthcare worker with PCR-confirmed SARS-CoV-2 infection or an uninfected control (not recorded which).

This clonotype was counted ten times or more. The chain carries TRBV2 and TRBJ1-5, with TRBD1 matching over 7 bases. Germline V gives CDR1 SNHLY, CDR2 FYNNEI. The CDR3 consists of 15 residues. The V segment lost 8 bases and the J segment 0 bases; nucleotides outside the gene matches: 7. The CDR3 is CASGRGTASNQPQHF. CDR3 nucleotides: TGTGCCAGCGGGAGAGGGACAGCTAGCAATCAGCCCCAGCATTTT. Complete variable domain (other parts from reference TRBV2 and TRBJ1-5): EPEVTQTPSHQVTQMGQEVILRCVPISNHLYFYWYRQILGQKVEFLVSFYNNEISEKSEIFDDQFSVERPDGSNFTLKIRSTKLEDSAMYFCASGRGTASNQPQHFGDGTRLSIL.

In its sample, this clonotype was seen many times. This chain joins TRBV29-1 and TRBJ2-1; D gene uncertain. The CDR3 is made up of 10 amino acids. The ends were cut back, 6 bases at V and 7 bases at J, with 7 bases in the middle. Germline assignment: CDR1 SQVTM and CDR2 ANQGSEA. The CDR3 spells CSVGLNEQFF. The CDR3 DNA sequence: TGCAGCGTAGGGTTAAATGAGCAGTTCTTC.

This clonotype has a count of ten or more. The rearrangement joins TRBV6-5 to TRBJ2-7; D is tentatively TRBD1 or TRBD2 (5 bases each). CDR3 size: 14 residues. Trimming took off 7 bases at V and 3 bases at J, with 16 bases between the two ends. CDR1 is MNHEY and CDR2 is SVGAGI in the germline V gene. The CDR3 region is CASTPSGPRYEQYF. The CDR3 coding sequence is TGTGCCAGCACCCCCTCGGGACCCCGCTACGAGCAGTACTTC.

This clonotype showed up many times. The CDR3 nucleotides read TGCAGTCCCTCCCCGGACTCCAATGAGCAGTTCTTC. Its protein product is CSPSPDSNEQFF. The chain carries TRBV20-1 and TRBJ2-1; weak D call: TRBD2 (5 bases). The CDR3 length is 12 residues. The V gene's germline CDR1 is DFQATT and CDR2 SNEGSKA (reference sequence). Trimming removed 8 bases at V and 6 bases at J, with 14 bases between.

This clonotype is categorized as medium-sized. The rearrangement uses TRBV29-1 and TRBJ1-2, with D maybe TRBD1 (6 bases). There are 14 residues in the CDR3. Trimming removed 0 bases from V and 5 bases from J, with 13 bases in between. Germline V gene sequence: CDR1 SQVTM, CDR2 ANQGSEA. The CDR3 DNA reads TGCAGCGTTGAAGATGGGAGGACAGTATATGGCTACACCTTC. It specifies CSVEDGRTVYGYTF.

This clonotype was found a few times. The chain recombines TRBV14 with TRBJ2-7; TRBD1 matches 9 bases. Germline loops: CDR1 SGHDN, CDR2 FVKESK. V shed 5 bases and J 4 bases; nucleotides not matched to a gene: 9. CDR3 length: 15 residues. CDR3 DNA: TGTGCCAGCAGCAGTCGGGACAGGGACTGGTACGAGCAGTACTTC. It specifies CASSSRDRDWYEQYF.

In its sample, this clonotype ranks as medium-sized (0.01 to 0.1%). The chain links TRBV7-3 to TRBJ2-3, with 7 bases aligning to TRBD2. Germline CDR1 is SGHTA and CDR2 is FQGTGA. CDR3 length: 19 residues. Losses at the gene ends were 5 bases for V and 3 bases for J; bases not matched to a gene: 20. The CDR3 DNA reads TGTGCCAGCAGCGGGGGAAGAGAATCGTCAAGCGGGGCGACAGATACGCAGTATTTT. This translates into CASSGGRESSSGATDTQYF.

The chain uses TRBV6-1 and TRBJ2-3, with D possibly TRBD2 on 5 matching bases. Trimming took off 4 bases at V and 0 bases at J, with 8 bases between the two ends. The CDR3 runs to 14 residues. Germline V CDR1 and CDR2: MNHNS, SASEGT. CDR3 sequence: CASSVERSTDTQYF. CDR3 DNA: TGTGCCAGCAGTGTCGAGCGGAGCACAGATACGCAGTATTTT.

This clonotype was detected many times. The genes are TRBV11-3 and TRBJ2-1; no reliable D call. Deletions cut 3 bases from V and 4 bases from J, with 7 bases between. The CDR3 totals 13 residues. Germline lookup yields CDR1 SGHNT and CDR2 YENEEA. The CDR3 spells CASSFGRYNEQFF. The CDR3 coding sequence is TGTGCCAGCAGCTTCGGACGGTACAATGAGCAGTTCTTC.

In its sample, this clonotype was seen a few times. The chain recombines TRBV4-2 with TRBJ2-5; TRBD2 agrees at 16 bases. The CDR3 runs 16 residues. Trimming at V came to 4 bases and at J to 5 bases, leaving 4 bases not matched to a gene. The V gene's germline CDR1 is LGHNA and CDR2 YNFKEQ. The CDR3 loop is CASSPGTSGRGETQYF. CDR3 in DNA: TGTGCCAGCAGCCCAGGGACTAGCGGGAGGGGTGAGACCCAGTACTTC.

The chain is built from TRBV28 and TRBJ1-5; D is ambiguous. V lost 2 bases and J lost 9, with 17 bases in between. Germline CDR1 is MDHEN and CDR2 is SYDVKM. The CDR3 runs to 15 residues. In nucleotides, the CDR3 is TGTGCCAGCAGTTTAGGGTCAGCGGGGAGTCGGCCCCAGCATTTT. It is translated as CASSLGSAGSRPQHF.

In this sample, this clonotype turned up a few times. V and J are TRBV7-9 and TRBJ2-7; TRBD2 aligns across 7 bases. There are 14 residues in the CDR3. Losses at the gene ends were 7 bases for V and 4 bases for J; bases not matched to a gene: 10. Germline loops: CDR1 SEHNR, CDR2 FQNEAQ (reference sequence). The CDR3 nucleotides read TGTGCCAGCAAACAAGAGGGAGCGGGGTACGAGCAGTACTTC. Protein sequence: CASKQEGAGYEQYF.

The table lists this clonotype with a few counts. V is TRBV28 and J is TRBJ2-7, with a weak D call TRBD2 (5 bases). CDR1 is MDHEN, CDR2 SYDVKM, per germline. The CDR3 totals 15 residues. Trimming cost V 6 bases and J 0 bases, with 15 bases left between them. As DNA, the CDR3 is TGTGCCAGCAGGCCCGGACTCGGACCCTCCTACGAGCAGTACTTC. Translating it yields CASRPGLGPSYEQYF.

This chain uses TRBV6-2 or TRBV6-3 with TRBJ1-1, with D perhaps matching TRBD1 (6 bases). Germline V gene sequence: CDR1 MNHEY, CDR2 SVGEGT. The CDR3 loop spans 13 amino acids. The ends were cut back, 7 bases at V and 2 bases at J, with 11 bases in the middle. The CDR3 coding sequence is TGTGCCAGCACCCGACAGGCCAACACTGAAGCTTTCTTT. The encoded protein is CASTRQANTEAFF.

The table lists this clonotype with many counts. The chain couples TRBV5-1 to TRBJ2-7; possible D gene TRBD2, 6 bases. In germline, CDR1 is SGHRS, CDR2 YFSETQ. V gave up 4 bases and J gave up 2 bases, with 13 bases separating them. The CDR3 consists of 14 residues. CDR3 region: CASSAGTVTYEQYF. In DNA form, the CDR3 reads TGCGCCAGCAGCGCCGGGACTGTGACCTACGAGCAGTACTTC.

The CDR3 reads CASSPQANNEQFF. The CDR3 DNA is TGTGCCAGCAGTCCCCAGGCCAACAATGAGCAGTTCTTC. V is TRBV6-2 or TRBV6-3 and J is TRBJ2-1; D uncertain. This CDR3 comprises 13 residues. The V gene lost 5 bases and the J gene lost 5 bases, with 10 bases spanning the gap. CDR1 and CDR2 from the germline V gene are MNHEY and SVGEGT.

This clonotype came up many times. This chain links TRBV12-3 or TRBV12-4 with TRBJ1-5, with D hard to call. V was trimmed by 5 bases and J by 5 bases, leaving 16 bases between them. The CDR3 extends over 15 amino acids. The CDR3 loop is CASSLTWDVDQPQHF. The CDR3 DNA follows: TGTGCCAGCAGTCTGACTTGGGATGTCGATCAGCCCCAGCATTTT.

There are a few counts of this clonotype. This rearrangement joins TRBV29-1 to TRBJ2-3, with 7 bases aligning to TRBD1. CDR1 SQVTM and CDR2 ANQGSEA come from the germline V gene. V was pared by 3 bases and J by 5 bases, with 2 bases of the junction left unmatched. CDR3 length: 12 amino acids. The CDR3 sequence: CSVDAGGDTQYF. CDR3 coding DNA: TGCAGCGTTGACGCAGGGGGAGATACGCAGTATTTT.

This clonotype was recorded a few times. The CDR3 spells CASSLRGESGTGELFF. As DNA, the CDR3 is TGCGCCAGCAGCCTCCGAGGGGAGTCGGGCACCGGGGAGCTGTTTTTT. The chain employs TRBV4-1 and TRBJ2-2; D possibly uses TRBD1 or TRBD2 (5 bases each). The germline V and J ends were trimmed by 4 bases and 4 bases, with 16 bases remaining between them. Germline V lookup: CDR1 MGHRA, CDR2 YSYEKL. The CDR3 sequence is 16 residues long.

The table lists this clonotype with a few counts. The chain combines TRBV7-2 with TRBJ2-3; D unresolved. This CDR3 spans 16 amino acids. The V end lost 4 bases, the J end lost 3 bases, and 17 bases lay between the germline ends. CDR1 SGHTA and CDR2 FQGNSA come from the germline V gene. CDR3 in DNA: TGTGCCAGCAGCTCACTCGAGGACCTTTGGACAGATACGCAGTATTTT. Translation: CASSSLEDLWTDTQYF.